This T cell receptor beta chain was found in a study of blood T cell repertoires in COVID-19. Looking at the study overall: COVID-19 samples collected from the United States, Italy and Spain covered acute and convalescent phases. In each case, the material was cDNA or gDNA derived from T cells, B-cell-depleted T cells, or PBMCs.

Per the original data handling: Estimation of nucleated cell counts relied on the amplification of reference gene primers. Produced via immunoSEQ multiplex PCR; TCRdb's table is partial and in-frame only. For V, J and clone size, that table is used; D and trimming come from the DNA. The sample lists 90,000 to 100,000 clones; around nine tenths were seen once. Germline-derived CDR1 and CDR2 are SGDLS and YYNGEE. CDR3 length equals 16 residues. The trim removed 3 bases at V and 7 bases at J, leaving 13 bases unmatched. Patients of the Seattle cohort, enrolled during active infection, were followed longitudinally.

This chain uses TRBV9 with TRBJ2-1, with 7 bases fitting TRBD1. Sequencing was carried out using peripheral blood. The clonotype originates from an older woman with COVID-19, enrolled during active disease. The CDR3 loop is CASSARQGPMWNEQFF. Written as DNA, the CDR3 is TGTGCCAGCAGCGCCCGACAGGGCCCCATGTGGAATGAGCAGTTCTTC. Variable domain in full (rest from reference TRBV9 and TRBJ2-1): DSGVTQTPKHLITATGQRVTLRCSPRSGDLSVYWYQQSLDQGLQFLIQYYNGEERAKGNILERFSAQQFPDLHSELNLSSLELGDSALYFCASSARQGPMWNEQFFGPGTRLTVL.